These T cell receptor beta chains were read from a single sample in a study of blood T cell repertoires in COVID-19. The table came from immunoSEQ multiplex PCR; TCRdb's copy has only in-frame clones and leaves some out. The table lists a few hundred thousand clones, roughly nine tenths of them singletons. The specimen sequenced was peripheral blood. The receptors derive from a man aged 60-69 years with acute or convalescent COVID-19. Both conserved end residues are part of each CDR3. Fields, in order: clone size, J gene, V gene, D gene, CDR3 length, CDR3 DNA, CDR3 protein. A D gene is named only where the DNA matches it firmly. The size entry is marked missing in some rows and otherwise reads once, few, many or a size class.

clone_size: -
j_call: TRBJ1-5
v_call: TRBV11-2
d_call: TRBD1
cdr3_length: 16
cdr3_nt: TGTGCCAGCAGCCCCCAGACAGGGGTCCTCAATCAGCCCCAGCATTTT
cdr3_aa: CASSPQTGVLNQPQHF

clone_size: -
j_call: TRBJ1-1
v_call: TRBV10-3
d_call: -
cdr3_length: 14
cdr3_nt: TGTGCCATCAGTGAGGTTTCCGGGGGCACTGAAGCTTTCTTT
cdr3_aa: CAISEVSGGTEAFF

clone_size: -
j_call: TRBJ1-3
v_call: TRBV11-2
d_call: -
cdr3_length: 14
cdr3_nt: TGTGCCAGCAGCCGGGACTTGCCGGGAAACACCATATATTTT
cdr3_aa: CASSRDLPGNTIYF

clone_size: once
j_call: TRBJ2-7
v_call: TRBV15
d_call: TRBD1
cdr3_length: 16
cdr3_nt: TGTGCCACCAGCAGATTTCCGGGACAGCCAAATTACGAGCAGTACTTC
cdr3_aa: CATSRFPGQPNYEQYF

clone_size: -
j_call: TRBJ2-4
v_call: TRBV28
d_call: -
cdr3_length: 15
cdr3_nt: TGTGCCAGCAGTTTAGGAGGGCTAGCCAAAAACATTCAGTACTTC
cdr3_aa: CASSLGGLAKNIQYF

clone_size: -
j_call: TRBJ1-1
v_call: TRBV29-1
d_call: -
cdr3_length: 13
cdr3_nt: TGCAGCTTCAGAGGACAGCAGAACACTGAAGCTTTCTTT
cdr3_aa: CSFRGQQNTEAFF

clone_size: -
j_call: TRBJ2-5
v_call: TRBV5-1
d_call: TRBD1
cdr3_length: 14
cdr3_nt: TGCGCCAGCAGCTACGACAGGGGGCTGGAGACCCAGTACTTC
cdr3_aa: CASSYDRGLETQYF

clone_size: -
j_call: TRBJ1-2
v_call: TRBV2
d_call: -
cdr3_length: 12
cdr3_nt: TGTGCCAGCAGTGAATTGCGAGATGGCTACACCTTC
cdr3_aa: CASSELRDGYTF

clone_size: few
j_call: TRBJ1-6
v_call: TRBV2
d_call: -
cdr3_length: 14
cdr3_nt: TGTGCCAGCAGGCCGACAGGAGATAATTCACCCCTCCACTTT
cdr3_aa: CASRPTGDNSPLHF

clone_size: few
j_call: TRBJ2-5
v_call: TRBV15
d_call: TRBD1
cdr3_length: 15
cdr3_nt: TGTGCCACCAGCAGAGATGTGGGGACAGAAGAGACCCAGTACTTC
cdr3_aa: CATSRDVGTEETQYF

clone_size: -
j_call: TRBJ1-2
v_call: TRBV19
d_call: -
cdr3_length: 14
cdr3_nt: TGTGCCAGTCGAGGGCAGGGGAATATCTATGGCTACACCTTC
cdr3_aa: CASRGQGNIYGYTF

clone_size: -
j_call: TRBJ2-5
v_call: TRBV2
d_call: -
cdr3_length: 11
cdr3_nt: TGTGCCAGCAGTGAGACGGGTACCCAGTACTTC
cdr3_aa: CASSETGTQYF

clone_size: -
j_call: TRBJ1-2
v_call: TRBV6-5
d_call: TRBD1
cdr3_length: 13
cdr3_nt: TGTGCCAGCAGGCGGGGACAGGGGGATGGCTACACCTTC
cdr3_aa: CASRRGQGDGYTF

clone_size: once
j_call: TRBJ2-1
v_call: TRBV11-2
d_call: -
cdr3_length: 16
cdr3_nt: TGTGCCAGCAGCCTTGTGGAGACTCTCTCCTACAATGAGCAGTTCTTC
cdr3_aa: CASSLVETLSYNEQFF

clone_size: -
j_call: TRBJ2-1
v_call: TRBV11-2
d_call: -
cdr3_length: 13
cdr3_nt: TGTGCCAGCAGCCTATGGACTGCAAATGAGCAGTTCTTC
cdr3_aa: CASSLWTANEQFF

clone_size: -
j_call: TRBJ2-1
v_call: TRBV7-3
d_call: TRBD2
cdr3_length: 16
cdr3_nt: TGTGCCAGCAGCCGCGGACTAGCGGGGGGTTACAATGAGCAGTTCTTC
cdr3_aa: CASSRGLAGGYNEQFF

clone_size: -
j_call: TRBJ1-3
v_call: TRBV6-5
d_call: -
cdr3_length: 15
cdr3_nt: TGTGCCAGCAGGGCTCCCGGACTCTACAGAAACACCATATATTTT
cdr3_aa: CASRAPGLYRNTIYF

clone_size: -
j_call: TRBJ2-5
v_call: TRBV27
d_call: TRBD2
cdr3_length: 14
cdr3_nt: TGTGCCAGCAGTTCAGCGGGATTTGCAGAGACCCAGTACTTC
cdr3_aa: CASSSAGFAETQYF

clone_size: -
j_call: TRBJ2-1
v_call: TRBV4-1
d_call: -
cdr3_length: 15
cdr3_nt: TGCGCCAGCAGCCAACCAGGGGATGACTACAATGAGCAGTTCTTC
cdr3_aa: CASSQPGDDYNEQFF

clone_size: -
j_call: TRBJ2-1
v_call: TRBV9
d_call: -
cdr3_length: 16
cdr3_nt: TGTGCCAGCAGCGGACCCGCGAGGTCCCCTCCCCTGGAGCAGTTCTTC
cdr3_aa: CASSGPARSPPLEQFF

clone_size: once
j_call: TRBJ2-7
v_call: TRBV6-1
d_call: TRBD1
cdr3_length: 14
cdr3_nt: TGTGCCAGCAGTGAGGGCAGGGGGCCCTACGAGCAGTACTTC
cdr3_aa: CASSEGRGPYEQYF

clone_size: few
j_call: TRBJ1-6
v_call: TRBV7-6
d_call: -
cdr3_length: 14
cdr3_nt: TGTGCCAGCAGCCTAAGACAGGATAATTCACCCCTCCACTTT
cdr3_aa: CASSLRQDNSPLHF

clone_size: -
j_call: TRBJ1-1
v_call: TRBV7-2
d_call: -
cdr3_length: 14
cdr3_nt: TGTGCCAGCAGCTTAGGTAGACAGTACACTGAAGCTTTCTTT
cdr3_aa: CASSLGRQYTEAFF

clone_size: -
j_call: TRBJ2-6
v_call: TRBV11-3
d_call: -
cdr3_length: 15
cdr3_nt: TGTGCCAGCAGCTTAAGACGGGATGGGGCCAACGTCCTGACTTTC
cdr3_aa: CASSLRRDGANVLTF

clone_size: -
j_call: TRBJ2-1
v_call: TRBV13
d_call: -
cdr3_length: 12
cdr3_nt: TGTGCCAGCAGCCCGCGCGGTGCGGGGCAGTTCTTC
cdr3_aa: CASSPRGAGQFF

clone_size: once
j_call: TRBJ2-7
v_call: TRBV29-1
d_call: TRBD1
cdr3_length: 14
cdr3_nt: TGCAGCGTTGAAGGGGACAGGGGAAGCTACGAGCAGTACTTC
cdr3_aa: CSVEGDRGSYEQYF

clone_size: once
j_call: TRBJ2-3
v_call: TRBV4-1
d_call: -
cdr3_length: 16
cdr3_nt: TGCGCCAGCAGCCAAGTAAACCTAATTAGCACAGATACGCAGTATTTT
cdr3_aa: CASSQVNLISTDTQYF

clone_size: -
j_call: TRBJ1-1
v_call: TRBV27
d_call: -
cdr3_length: 14
cdr3_nt: TGTGCCAGCAGTTCCCGGGCAGGGCACACTGAAGCTTTCTTT
cdr3_aa: CASSSRAGHTEAFF

clone_size: -
j_call: TRBJ2-3
v_call: TRBV12-3/TRBV12-4
d_call: -
cdr3_length: 12
cdr3_nt: TGTGCCAGCAGTCCTAACACAGATACGCAGTATTTT
cdr3_aa: CASSPNTDTQYF

clone_size: -
j_call: TRBJ1-5
v_call: TRBV6-2/TRBV6-3
d_call: -
cdr3_length: 15
cdr3_nt: TGTGCCAGCAGTTTCGCAGGGAGGGCGATTCAGCCCCAGCATTTT
cdr3_aa: CASSFAGRAIQPQHF

clone_size: once
j_call: TRBJ2-5
v_call: TRBV21-1
d_call: -
cdr3_length: 16
cdr3_nt: TGTGCCAGCAGCAAAGGGGACAGGGAGTTAAAAGAGACCCAGTACTTC
cdr3_aa: CASSKGDRELKETQYF

clone_size: -
j_call: TRBJ1-2
v_call: TRBV19
d_call: -
cdr3_length: 13
cdr3_nt: TGTGCCAGTAGCCCCGACAGGCCCTATGGCTACACCTTC
cdr3_aa: CASSPDRPYGYTF

clone_size: once
j_call: TRBJ2-1
v_call: TRBV19
d_call: TRBD2
cdr3_length: 16
cdr3_nt: TGTGCCAGTAGTATAGACCCCCAGCTAGCGGTCAATGAGCAGTTCTTC
cdr3_aa: CASSIDPQLAVNEQFF

clone_size: -
j_call: TRBJ1-2
v_call: TRBV28
d_call: -
cdr3_length: 15
cdr3_nt: TGTGCCAGCGGGTCCCCTAGGGGCGCACTCTATGGCTACACCTTC
cdr3_aa: CASGSPRGALYGYTF

clone_size: -
j_call: TRBJ2-6
v_call: TRBV4-3
d_call: -
cdr3_length: 18
cdr3_nt: TGCGCCAGCAGCCAAGCACCCGGGGTGACCTCTGGGGCCAACGTCCTGACTTTC
cdr3_aa: CASSQAPGVTSGANVLTF

clone_size: -
j_call: TRBJ1-2
v_call: TRBV27
d_call: TRBD1
cdr3_length: 15
cdr3_nt: TGTGCCAGCAGGCCCGGGACAGGGGATATTACGGGCTACACCTTC
cdr3_aa: CASRPGTGDITGYTF

clone_size: -
j_call: TRBJ2-5
v_call: TRBV5-1
d_call: -
cdr3_length: 15
cdr3_nt: TGCGCCAGCAGCCCCTTGGCTGGGAGTGTGGAGACCCAGTACTTC
cdr3_aa: CASSPLAGSVETQYF

clone_size: -
j_call: TRBJ2-1
v_call: TRBV6-6
d_call: TRBD2
cdr3_length: 16
cdr3_nt: TGTGCCAGCAGTTACTCGCCTAGCGGGGAAAACAATGAGCAGTTCTTC
cdr3_aa: CASSYSPSGENNEQFF

clone_size: -
j_call: TRBJ2-3
v_call: TRBV12-3/TRBV12-4
d_call: -
cdr3_length: 12
cdr3_nt: TGTGCCAGCCGGGAGTCTTCAGATACGCAGTATTTT
cdr3_aa: CASRESSDTQYF

clone_size: -
j_call: TRBJ2-7
v_call: TRBV5-4
d_call: TRBD1
cdr3_length: 14
cdr3_nt: TGTGCCAGCAGCATAGACAGGGGGCCCTACGAGCAGTACTTC
cdr3_aa: CASSIDRGPYEQYF

clone_size: -
j_call: TRBJ1-5
v_call: TRBV11-2
d_call: TRBD1
cdr3_length: 14
cdr3_nt: TGTGCCAGCAGCGAAGGACAGGGCAATCAGCCCCAGCATTTT
cdr3_aa: CASSEGQGNQPQHF

clone_size: -
j_call: TRBJ2-1
v_call: TRBV3-1/TRBV3-2
d_call: TRBD2
cdr3_length: 16
cdr3_nt: TGTGCCAGCAGCCAAGATGTAGTAGCGGGAGGGAATGAGCAGTTCTTC
cdr3_aa: CASSQDVVAGGNEQFF

clone_size: -
j_call: TRBJ2-3
v_call: TRBV7-9
d_call: -
cdr3_length: 14
cdr3_nt: TGTGCCAGCAGAACCCCAGGGATCACAGATACGCAGTATTTT
cdr3_aa: CASRTPGITDTQYF

clone_size: -
j_call: TRBJ1-3
v_call: TRBV28
d_call: -
cdr3_length: 15
cdr3_nt: TGTGCCAGCAGTCCTACAGCCTTCTCTGGAAACACCATATATTTT
cdr3_aa: CASSPTAFSGNTIYF

clone_size: few
j_call: TRBJ1-6
v_call: TRBV5-8
d_call: -
cdr3_length: 14
cdr3_nt: TGTGCCAGCAGCTCGCAGGGTGCGTATTCACCCCTCCACTTT
cdr3_aa: CASSSQGAYSPLHF

clone_size: -
j_call: TRBJ2-5
v_call: TRBV25-1
d_call: -
cdr3_length: 15
cdr3_nt: TGTGCCAGCAGTGCATCGGGACACCCTCCCCGGACCCAGTACTTC
cdr3_aa: CASSASGHPPRTQYF

clone_size: once
j_call: TRBJ2-2
v_call: TRBV27
d_call: TRBD2
cdr3_length: 17
cdr3_nt: TGTGCCAGCAGTTTAAGACTAGCTTCAAGAGAACCCGGGGAGCTGTTTTTT
cdr3_aa: CASSLRLASREPGELFF

clone_size: once
j_call: TRBJ1-6
v_call: TRBV12-1
d_call: -
cdr3_length: 17
cdr3_nt: TGTGCCAGCAGCCCGAAGGACAGGTTGGGGCATAATTCACCCCTCCACTTT
cdr3_aa: CASSPKDRLGHNSPLHF

clone_size: once
j_call: TRBJ2-7
v_call: TRBV6-5
d_call: -
cdr3_length: 13
cdr3_nt: TGTGCCAGCGCTGTCCACCAACGGGGCGAGCAGTACTTC
cdr3_aa: CASAVHQRGEQYF

clone_size: once
j_call: TRBJ2-5
v_call: TRBV28
d_call: -
cdr3_length: 12
cdr3_nt: TGTGCCAGCAGTCCCGGGGAGGAGACCCAGTACTTC
cdr3_aa: CASSPGEETQYF

clone_size: -
j_call: TRBJ1-6
v_call: TRBV28
d_call: -
cdr3_length: 15
cdr3_nt: TGTGCCAGCAGTTCGGACAGACTCGACCCCTCACCCCTCCACTTT
cdr3_aa: CASSSDRLDPSPLHF

clone_size: few
j_call: TRBJ1-4
v_call: TRBV4-3
d_call: TRBD1
cdr3_length: 18
cdr3_nt: TGCGCCAGCAGCCAATCCGGGACAGGGCAGTCGGCTAATGAAAAACTGTTTTTT
cdr3_aa: CASSQSGTGQSANEKLFF